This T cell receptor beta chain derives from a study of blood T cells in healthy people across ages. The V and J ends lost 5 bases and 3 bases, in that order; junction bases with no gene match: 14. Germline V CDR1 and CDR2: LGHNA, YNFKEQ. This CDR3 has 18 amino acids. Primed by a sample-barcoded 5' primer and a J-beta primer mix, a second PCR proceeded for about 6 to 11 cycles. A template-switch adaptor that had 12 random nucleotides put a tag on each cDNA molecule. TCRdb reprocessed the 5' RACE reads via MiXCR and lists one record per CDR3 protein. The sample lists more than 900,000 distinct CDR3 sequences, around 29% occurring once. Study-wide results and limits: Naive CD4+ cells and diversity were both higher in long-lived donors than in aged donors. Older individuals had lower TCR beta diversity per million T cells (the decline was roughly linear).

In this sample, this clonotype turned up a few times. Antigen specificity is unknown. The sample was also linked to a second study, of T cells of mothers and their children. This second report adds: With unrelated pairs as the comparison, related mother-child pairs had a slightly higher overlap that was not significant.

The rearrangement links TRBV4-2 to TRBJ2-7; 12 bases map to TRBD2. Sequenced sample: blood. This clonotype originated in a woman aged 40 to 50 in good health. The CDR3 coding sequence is TGTGCCAGCAGCGGGGTAGGGCTAGCGGGGGGGCGATTCTACGAGCAGTACTTC. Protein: CASSGVGLAGGRFYEQYF.